This T cell receptor beta chain stems from a study of T cells in Graves' hyperthyroidism and ophthalmopathy. RNA transcripts served as the template for amplifying TCR beta CDR3 regions. TCR CDR3 regions were first amplified by RT-PCR with HTBI primers. One entry per CDR3 protein results from TCRdb running MiXCR on the multiplex PCR reads. The table includes about 480,000 distinct CDR3 sequences, about 15% detected once. Germline V gene sequence: CDR1 LGHDT, CDR2 YNNKEL (reference sequence). Unmatched junction bases numbered 6, after V lost 4 bases and J lost 5 bases. CDR3 length: 14 residues. This clonotype has at least ten counts.

The chain has TRBV3-1 and TRBJ2-3; TRBD2 agrees at 7 bases. The source is a woman under 30 with Graves' hyperthyroidism. The sample comprised blood. The CDR3, as DNA: TGTGCCAGCAGCCTAGCGGGCCGTGTAGATACGCAGTATTTT. Amino acids: CASSLAGRVDTQYF.